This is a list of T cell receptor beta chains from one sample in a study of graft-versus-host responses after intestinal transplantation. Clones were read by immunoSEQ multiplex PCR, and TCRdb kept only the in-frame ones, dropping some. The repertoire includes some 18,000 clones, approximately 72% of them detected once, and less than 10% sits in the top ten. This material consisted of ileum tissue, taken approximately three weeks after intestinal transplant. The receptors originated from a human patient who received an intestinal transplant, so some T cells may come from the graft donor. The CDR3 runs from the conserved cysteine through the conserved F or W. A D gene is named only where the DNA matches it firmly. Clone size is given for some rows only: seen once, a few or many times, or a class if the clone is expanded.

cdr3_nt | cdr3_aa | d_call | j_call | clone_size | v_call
TGTGCCAGCAGCCAAGAAGGCGGGTTCTCCTACGAGCAGTACTTC | CASSQEGGFSYEQYF | . | TRBJ2-7 | medium-sized | TRBV4-2
TGTGCCAGCAGTGAACTGAGGGGGGGGAGGTACAATGAGCAGTTCTTC | CASSELRGGRYNEQFF | . | TRBJ2-1 | few | TRBV6-1
TGTGCCAGCAGCTTCTTTGGCGATGAGGATGAGCAGTTCTTC | CASSFFGDEDEQFF | . | TRBJ2-1 | medium-sized | TRBV5-4
TGTGCCAGCAGCCAAGTTCTGACTAGCGGGTACGAGCAGTACTTC | CASSQVLTSGYEQYF | TRBD2 | TRBJ2-7 | . | TRBV4-2
TGTGCCATCAGTGAGTCGCCCCGGGGGAACACAGATACGCAGTATTTT | CAISESPRGNTDTQYF | . | TRBJ2-3 | . | TRBV10-3
TGTGCCAGCAGTGATTCGGTAGCGGGGTTCACAGATACGCAGTATTTT | CASSDSVAGFTDTQYF | TRBD2 | TRBJ2-3 | . | TRBV2
TGTGCCAGCAGTGATGCAGGACTCACTGAAGCTTTCTTT | CASSDAGLTEAFF | . | TRBJ1-1 | . | TRBV6-1
TGTGCCAGCAGGGACAGGGGGCATACTGAAGCTTTCTTT | CASRDRGHTEAFF | TRBD1 | TRBJ1-1 | . | TRBV6-4
TGTGCCAGCAGTCCCGGCTCCTATAATTCACCCCTCCACTTT | CASSPGSYNSPLHF | . | TRBJ1-6 | . | TRBV7-9
TGTGCCAGCAGGAAGGACGGGTTAGGGGACTATGGCTACACCTTC | CASRKDGLGDYGYTF | . | TRBJ1-2 | few | TRBV6-1
TGCGCCAGCAGTGACCAGCCGGGACTAAGCGACAATGAGCAGTTCTTC | CASSDQPGLSDNEQFF | TRBD2 | TRBJ2-1 | medium-sized | TRBV10-1
TGTGCCAGCAGCCAAGTAGAGGGGGGGCCCTACAATGAGCAGTTCTTC | CASSQVEGGPYNEQFF | . | TRBJ2-1 | once | TRBV4-2
TGCACCAGCAGCCAAGACGAGGCAGACGGCTACACCTTC | CTSSQDEADGYTF | . | TRBJ1-2 | . | TRBV1
TGTGCCAGCAGCTTCCCCAACAGGGGGCTGGCAGATACGCAGTATTTT | CASSFPNRGLADTQYF | TRBD1 | TRBJ2-3 | few | TRBV11-3
TGTGCCAGCAGCCAAGAGGTCCAGAAGAAAACTTTCTTT | CASSQEVQKKTFF | . | TRBJ1-1 | few | TRBV4-2
TGTGCCAGCAGCTTAGATAGGGGGTACTATGGCTACACCTTC | CASSLDRGYYGYTF | . | TRBJ1-2 | . | TRBV7-9
TGTGCCAGCTCTCCCCGACAGAAGAATCAGCCCCAGCATTTT | CASSPRQKNQPQHF | . | TRBJ1-5 | . | TRBV18
TGTGCCAGCAGCTTAGTATTAGGCGGGAGCTCCTACAATGAGCAGTTCTTC | CASSLVLGGSSYNEQFF | TRBD2 | TRBJ2-1 | . | TRBV7-9
TGTGCCAGCAGTTTAGACAGGGTGGATGAGCAGTTCTTC | CASSLDRVDEQFF | TRBD1 | TRBJ2-1 | once | TRBV28
TGTGCCAGCAGCCCCCCCTCGGCGGCTGGAAACACCATATATTTT | CASSPPSAAGNTIYF | . | TRBJ1-3 | . | TRBV7-9
TGTGCCAGCAGTTTATTAGGGGCTGGTGAAAAACTGTTTTTT | CASSLLGAGEKLFF | . | TRBJ1-4 | . | TRBV27
TGTGCCAGCAGTACCCGCACGGTTCGAGGGTCGGCAAACATTCAGTACTTC | CASSTRTVRGSANIQYF | . | TRBJ2-4 | . | TRBV27
TGTGCCAGCAGCTTAGCACAGGGCTTAAATTCACCCCTCCACTTT | CASSLAQGLNSPLHF | . | TRBJ1-6 | . | TRBV7-2
TGTGCCAGCAGCTGGGGACAGGTCTGGGGTCAGCCCCAGCATTTT | CASSWGQVWGQPQHF | TRBD1 | TRBJ1-5 | . | TRBV7-8
TGTGCCAGCAGCTTAGATAGTTCACCCCTCCACTTT | CASSLDSSPLHF | . | TRBJ1-6 | . | TRBV13
TGTGCCTGGGAGGAGAACCAAGAGACCCAGTACTTC | CAWEENQETQYF | . | TRBJ2-5 | once | TRBV30
TGTGCCATCGGGGACAGACCCTATGGCTACACCTTC | CAIGDRPYGYTF | TRBD1 | TRBJ1-2 | . | TRBV10-3
TGTGCCAGTAGTATTCAGGGGCCGATTTCGGGCTATGGCTACACCTTC | CASSIQGPISGYGYTF | . | TRBJ1-2 | . | TRBV19
TGTGCCTGGAGTTGGGGGGGTGGGTACGAGCAGTACTTC | CAWSWGGGYEQYF | TRBD2 | TRBJ2-7 | . | TRBV30
TGTGCCAGCAGCTTTTTCCAGGAAGCTTTCTTT | CASSFFQEAFF | . | TRBJ1-1 | . | TRBV7-9
TGCGCCAGCAGCCGGGCGGCGCCAGGGGGAAACACCATATATTTT | CASSRAAPGGNTIYF | . | TRBJ1-3 | . | TRBV4-1
TGTGCCAGCAGCGTAGCCCCCGGGGGGACTAGCGCGCAGTATTTT | CASSVAPGGTSAQYF | TRBD2 | TRBJ2-3 | . | TRBV9
TGTGCCAGCAGCGCCGGGACAGGGAACACTGAAGCTTTCTTT | CASSAGTGNTEAFF | TRBD1 | TRBJ1-1 | . | TRBV7-3
TGTGCCAGCAGCCTAGCACCGGGACAGGGAGGTAGGAGTGAAGCTTTCTTT | CASSLAPGQGGRSEAFF | TRBD1 | TRBJ1-1 | . | TRBV4-2
TGTGCCAGCAGTTTTGGGGGCAGCTCCTACGAGCAGTACTTC | CASSFGGSSYEQYF | . | TRBJ2-7 | medium-sized | TRBV27
TGTGCCAGCAGCCAAGTTTTAGGGGCCGGGGCCAACGTCCTGACTTTC | CASSQVLGAGANVLTF | . | TRBJ2-6 | few | TRBV4-2
TGTGCCAGCAACTACGCCCAGGGAAATCCTCAGCCCCAGCATTTT | CASNYAQGNPQPQHF | . | TRBJ1-5 | . | TRBV6-1
TGCGCCAGCAGCTTGCGACAGGGTGGGAACACTGAAGCTTTCTTT | CASSLRQGGNTEAFF | TRBD1 | TRBJ1-1 | . | TRBV5-1
TGTGCCAGCAGATCATTGGACTCCGGGACTAGCGGGAGTGGGTACGAGCAGTACTTC | CASRSLDSGTSGSGYEQYF | TRBD2 | TRBJ2-7 | . | TRBV4-2
TGTGCCAGCAGCCTCGGACAGGGGATTTTAGAGACCCAGTACTTC | CASSLGQGILETQYF | TRBD1 | TRBJ2-5 | . | TRBV13
TGTGCCAGCACCGACAGGGGGGCTAGCAGAAGCTCCTACAATGAGCAGTTCTTC | CASTDRGASRSSYNEQFF | . | TRBJ2-1 | . | TRBV21-1
TGTGCCGGCAGTTTCGGGAGAAAAGGCGAGCAGTACTTC | CAGSFGRKGEQYF | . | TRBJ2-7 | . | TRBV27
TGCGCCAGCAGTCAATCCGCGGCAGCTAACTATGGCTACACCTTC | CASSQSAAANYGYTF | . | TRBJ1-2 | few | TRBV4-1
TGTGCCATCAGTTGGGAGGGGCGAACAGATACGCAGTATTTT | CAISWEGRTDTQYF | TRBD2 | TRBJ2-3 | . | TRBV10-3
TGTGCCAGCAGAAAGGGACACTGGAACACCGGGGAGCTGTTTTTT | CASRKGHWNTGELFF | . | TRBJ2-2 | . | TRBV2
TGTGCCAGCAGCCCCGGACTACCCCGGGGGACCCAGTACTTC | CASSPGLPRGTQYF | . | TRBJ2-5 | . | TRBV6-5
TGTGCCAGCAGTGAATCAGGGGGCTCCTACAATGAGCAGTTCTTC | CASSESGGSYNEQFF | TRBD1 | TRBJ2-1 | . | TRBV25-1